This TCR beta chain was retrieved from a study of T-cell memory formation after mild COVID-19 listed by TCRdb under 2021. Regarding the study in general: Most TCR sequence clusters were specific to one of the two donors. In a couple of donors, T-cell clones that expanded and contracted after mild COVID-19 were followed by sequencing TCRalpha and TCRbeta repertoires longitudinally. The cohort comprised two young, previously healthy adult volunteers, one female and one male.

The junction shows trimming of 1 base on V and 0 bases on J, plus 7 bases between the germline ends. CDR1 SGHNT and CDR2 YENEEA are derived from the germline V gene. Counted from cysteine to phenylalanine, this CDR3 has 15 amino acids. The only DNA kept is the CDR3, 45 bases in frame from the first base. As for this clonotype: The specificity of this receptor is unknown. Base qualities are not at hand, and no much larger clone is one base apart.

Results the study describes overall, beyond this receptor: Contracting CD4+ clones turned up mainly in the CM and EM memory subsets, whereas EMRA was where CD8+ clones were enriched. Only a couple of mild cases were covered in the study, and larger cohorts including severe cases with pre-infection samples were considered necessary. Some responding clones were detected in pre-infection memory, which suggested that pre-existing cross-reactive memory T cells had joined the SARS-CoV-2 response. The second-wave clones that peaked on day 37 were not confirmed to be SARS-CoV-2 specific. Balanced CD4/CD8 phenotypes were observed for clones contracting from day 15 to 85, whereas a bias towards CD4+ was observed for a second wave of clones expanding from day 15 to 37.

Ficoll-Paque density gradient centrifugation was used to isolate PBMCs. Sequencing instrument: Illumina NovaSeq 6000. cDNA libraries for TCRalpha and TCRbeta were prepared by 5'RACE using constant-segment primers, with sample barcodes and unique molecular identifiers added. RNA was extracted from every sample with Trizol reagent. Amplification of the libraries took two PCR steps, and the second step added a second sample barcode plus Illumina TruSeq adapters. The libraries were sequenced on an Illumina NovaSeq using 2 x 150 bp paired-end reads. As for how the authors treated the data: Demultiplexing of reads and collapsing into UMI-guided consensus sequences were performed with migec v1.2.7. Using mixcr v2.1.11, the UMI consensuses were aligned to TRA and TRB V and J templates and assembled into clonotypes. Expanded or contracted clonotypes were those called significant by both edgeR and NoisET, with noise models trained on biological replicates. edgeR calls used a false discovery rate-adjusted p below 0.01 and a log2 fold-change threshold of 1. As an exploratory analysis of dynamics, PCA with hierarchical clustering was applied to max-normalized trajectories of the 1000 most abundant clonotypes. Each responding clone was given a CD4 or CD8 phenotype based on the CD4+ and CD8+ repertoires, which had been sequenced separately. TCRdb cleaned the public reads at Q25 with fastp, built clones with MiXCR and kept in-frame beta chains. Identical CDR3 protein sequences are pooled into one entry, listed with their most common genes and DNA. The V and J calls and clone size are TCRdb's, not the authors'. The sample yields 400,000 to 450,000 distinct CDR3 sequences; under 20% were counted once. Together, the top ten hold around a fifth of the sample.

The chain uses TRBV11-3 and TRBJ1-3, with the D gene uncertain. The material sequenced was PBMCs or a T cell subset sorted from them (not recorded which). This sequence was found in a man aged 18 to 29 who had mild COVID-19 (a few samples of this study predate the infection). The sample titles of this study are shuffled in the database, so cell type and time point are left out; the donor was told from shared clones. CDR3 loop: CASSLGHLSGNTIYF. The DNA reads as follows: TGTGCCAGCAGCTTAGGACACCTCTCTGGAAACACCATATATTTT. This CDR3, with the reference TRBV11-3 and TRBJ1-3 proteins standing in past its ends, gives the full variable domain EAGVVQSPRYKIIEKKQPVAFWCNPISGHNTLYWYLQNLGQGPELLIRYENEEAVDDSQLPKDRFSAERLKGVDSTLKIQPAELGDSAVYLCASSLGHLSGNTIYFGEGSWLTVV.